This TCR beta chain was recovered during a study of T cells after yellow fever vaccination. The 5'RACE template-switching step produced TCR cDNA and added a universal primer site and UMIs. MiXCR, applied by TCRdb to the 5' RACE reads, yields one record per CDR3 protein. The repertoire holds 500,000 to 650,000 distinct CDR3 sequences, with about 13% as singletons. CDR3 size: 16 residues. J gave up 0 bases and V 11 bases, and 12 bases lay outside the gene matches. Germline assignment: CDR1 SGHTA and CDR2 FQGNSA. Findings of the study overall: Reappearance after the booster was seen for most primary-vaccination clones, at 96% CD4 and around 88% CD8. One caveat is that FACS-sorted repertoires could contain abundant clonotypes contaminating from the bulk population. The secondary response peaked faster, at day 5 versus 15, but was weaker.

A note on this clonotype: Antigen specificity is unknown.

The J gene is TRBJ2-1, the V gene TRBV7-2, with TRBD2 matching 8 bases. The sequenced sample was PBMCs, obtained on the day of the yellow fever booster vaccination. The origin of this receptor is a man aged 30 to 45 who received the YFV17D yellow fever vaccine. The CDR3 coding sequence is TGTGCCGGTTACCGGGGGGGGTTTTTCTCCTACAATGAGCAGTTCTTC. The encoded protein is CAGYRGGFFSYNEQFF.